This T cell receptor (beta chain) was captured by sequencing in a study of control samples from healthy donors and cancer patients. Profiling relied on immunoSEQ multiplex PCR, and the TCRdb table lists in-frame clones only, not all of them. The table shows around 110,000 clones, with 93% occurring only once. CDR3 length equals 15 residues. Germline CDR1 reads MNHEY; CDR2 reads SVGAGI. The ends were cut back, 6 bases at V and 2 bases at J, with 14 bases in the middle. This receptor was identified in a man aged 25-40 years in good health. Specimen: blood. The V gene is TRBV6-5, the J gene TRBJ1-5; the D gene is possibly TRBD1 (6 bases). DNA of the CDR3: TGTGCCAGCAGGCCATTTCGACAGGGCAATCAGCCCCAGCATTTT. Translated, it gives CASRPFRQGNQPQHF.